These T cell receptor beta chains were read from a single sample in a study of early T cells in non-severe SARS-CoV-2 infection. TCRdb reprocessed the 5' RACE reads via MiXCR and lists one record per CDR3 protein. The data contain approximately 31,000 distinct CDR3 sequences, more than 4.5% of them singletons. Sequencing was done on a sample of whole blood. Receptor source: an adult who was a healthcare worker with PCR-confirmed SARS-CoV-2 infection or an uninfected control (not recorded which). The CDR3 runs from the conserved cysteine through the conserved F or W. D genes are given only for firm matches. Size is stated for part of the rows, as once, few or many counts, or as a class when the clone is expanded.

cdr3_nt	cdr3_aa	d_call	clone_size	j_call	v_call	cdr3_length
TGCAGTGCTAGAATGGGAAGAGCGGGAGGTGAGCAGTTCTTC	CSARMGRAGGEQFF	TRBD2	many	TRBJ2-1	TRBV20-1	14
TGTGCCAGCAGCGCTCGGTGCAGGGCGAGCAATCAGCCCCAGCATTTT	CASSARCRASNQPQHF	NA	many	TRBJ1-5	TRBV21-1	16
TGTGCCAGCTCACCCGGGGGGCAGAACTATGGCTACACCTTC	CASSPGGQNYGYTF	NA	many	TRBJ1-2	TRBV18	14
TGTGCCAGCAGTGAGAACAGTTCCCCCGGGGGCACAGATACGCAGTATTTT	CASSENSSPGGTDTQYF	NA	many	TRBJ2-3	TRBV2	17
TGTGCCAGTAGTATAGTCCAGGGGACCACTGAAGCTTTCTTT	CASSIVQGTTEAFF	NA	NA	TRBJ1-1	TRBV19	14
TGTGCCAGCAGCGTACGGGGGGGCGCCGGAAACACCATATATTTT	CASSVRGGAGNTIYF	NA	many	TRBJ1-3	TRBV9	15
TGTGCCAGCAGCCAAGCCAGGGGGGGAACTGAAGCTTTCTTT	CASSQARGGTEAFF	TRBD1	many	TRBJ1-1	TRBV3-1	14
TGTGCCAGTAGCCCTGCCGGAAACACCATATATTTT	CASSPAGNTIYF	NA	many	TRBJ1-3	TRBV19	12
TGTGCCAGCAGCCCCCCCACCTGGGGGAACTCCTACGAGCAGTACTTC	CASSPPTWGNSYEQYF	NA	many	TRBJ2-7	TRBV11-2	16
TGTGCCAGCAGCGCTACTGGACTAGCGGAACTCAATGAGCAGTTCTTC	CASSATGLAELNEQFF	TRBD2	few	TRBJ2-1	TRBV6-6	16
TGCAGTGCTAGAGCCGGACAGGGGCCGGGACAGCCCCAGCATTTT	CSARAGQGPGQPQHF	TRBD1	many	TRBJ1-5	TRBV20-1	15
TGCAGCGTTGCTAAGGGGGGCTCCACAGATACGCAGTATTTT	CSVAKGGSTDTQYF	NA	few	TRBJ2-3	TRBV29-1	14
TGTGCCAGCAGCTTTACCAGCGGGACCTACAATGAGCAGTTCTTC	CASSFTSGTYNEQFF	TRBD2	many	TRBJ2-1	TRBV5-6	15
TGTGCCAGTAGTATCGGCAGGAACTCCTATAATTCACCCCTCCACTTT	CASSIGRNSYNSPLHF	NA	many	TRBJ1-6	TRBV19	16
TGCAGTGCTGAGGGTCATGGGGAGACCCAGTACTTC	CSAEGHGETQYF	NA	many	TRBJ2-5	TRBV20-1	12
TGTGCCAGCAGCCAATTGGGGCCCCGCAATGAGCAGTTCTTC	CASSQLGPRNEQFF	NA	NA	TRBJ2-1	TRBV3-1	14
TGTGCCATATTCTTGGCGTCCGGGGAGCTGTTTTTT	CAIFLASGELFF	NA	many	TRBJ2-2	TRBV6-1	12
TGTGCCAGCCCCGAGAAGGTTGGGAGCGGGAGCCCTAGAGGGACCCAGTACTTC	CASPEKVGSGSPRGTQYF	TRBD2	many	TRBJ2-5	TRBV6-5	18
TGTGCCAGCAGTTACTCCGGTCTCTCCTACAATGAGCAGTTCTTC	CASSYSGLSYNEQFF	NA	many	TRBJ2-1	TRBV6-5	15
TGTGCCAGCAGTCCCCCCTCCTGGGCTGGAAACACCATATATTTT	CASSPPSWAGNTIYF	NA	many	TRBJ1-3	TRBV28	15
TGTGCCAGCAGCCATTCCCGCGGGACTAGCGGGAGAGAGACCCAGTACTTC	CASSHSRGTSGRETQYF	TRBD2	many	TRBJ2-5	TRBV3-1	17
TGTGCCAGCAGCCCACGGACGACTAGCGGGAGCACAGATACGCAGTATTTT	CASSPRTTSGSTDTQYF	TRBD2	many	TRBJ2-3	TRBV11-2	17
TGCGCCAGCAGCCAAAGGGGGACTAGCGGGGCCAACAGGGGTCCCGGGGAGCTGTTTTTT	CASSQRGTSGANRGPGELFF	TRBD2	many	TRBJ2-2	TRBV4-1	20
TGTGCCAGCGGGACGGACGCCTCCGGGGAAGAGACCCAGTACTTC	CASGTDASGEETQYF	NA	many	TRBJ2-5	TRBV2	15
TGCGCCAGCAGCACAGGGCCCGGGGGCACAGATACGCAGTATTTT	CASSTGPGGTDTQYF	NA	many	TRBJ2-3	TRBV5-1	15
TGCAGTGCTAGGATTGGGGCCAGCGCCCGCTCCTACAATGAGCAGTTCTTC	CSARIGASARSYNEQFF	NA	many	TRBJ2-1	TRBV20-1	17
TGCAGCGGGCTGACAGGGGAGGTCTATGGCTACACCTTC	CSGLTGEVYGYTF	TRBD1	many	TRBJ1-2	TRBV29-1	13
TGCGCCAGCACCGACAGGGGATACTCTGGGGCCAACGTCCTGACTTTC	CASTDRGYSGANVLTF	TRBD1	NA	TRBJ2-6	TRBV10-2	16
TGTGCCACCAGCAGAGATCAGGGAGACTATGGCTACACCTTC	CATSRDQGDYGYTF	NA	many	TRBJ1-2	TRBV15	14
TGTGCCAGCAGTGAGACAGGGCACAATCAGCCCCAGCATTTT	CASSETGHNQPQHF	TRBD1	many	TRBJ1-5	TRBV25-1	14
TGCAGTGCTAGAGATAGACTAGCGGGAGATCTCTACGAGCAGTACTTC	CSARDRLAGDLYEQYF	TRBD2	many	TRBJ2-7	TRBV20-1	16
TGTGCCAGCAGCGTAGACGGCAGAACTTACACCGGGGAGCTGTTTTTT	CASSVDGRTYTGELFF	NA	few	TRBJ2-2	TRBV9	16
TGTGCCAGCAGTCTTGGACAGGGGGCCTACACCGGGGAGCTGTTTTTT	CASSLGQGAYTGELFF	TRBD1	NA	TRBJ2-2	TRBV12-3/TRBV12-4	16
TGCAGTGCTAGCGGGACATCCGGCTACACCTTC	CSASGTSGYTF	NA	many	TRBJ1-2	TRBV20-1	11
TGTGCCAGCAGTTTTTCGGGGGGCACTTACAATGAGCAGTTCTTC	CASSFSGGTYNEQFF	NA	medium-sized	TRBJ2-1	TRBV12-3/TRBV12-4	15
TGTGCCACCAGTGACCTGAGAAACACCCGGGAGCTGTTTTTT	CATSDLRNTRELFF	NA	few	TRBJ2-2	TRBV24-1	14
TGTGCCAGCAGCGTACAAGAGACCCAGTACTTC	CASSVQETQYF	NA	NA	TRBJ2-5	TRBV7-9	11
TGTGCCAGCAGTCTCGATACCCGGGGTGTCTATGGCTACACCTTC	CASSLDTRGVYGYTF	NA	many	TRBJ1-2	TRBV6-5	15
TGCGCCAGCAGCCTGTCCGACAGCGGCTATGGCTACACCTTC	CASSLSDSGYGYTF	NA	many	TRBJ1-2	TRBV5-1	14
TGTGCCAGCAGTTACTCGCCCGGGGACAGGGGAACCCTCCACTTT	CASSYSPGDRGTLHF	TRBD1	many	TRBJ1-6	TRBV6-6	15
TGTGCCAGCAGCTTAAGTGCTAGCGGGAGATTCGAGCAGTACTTC	CASSLSASGRFEQYF	TRBD2	NA	TRBJ2-7	TRBV7-6	15
TGTGCCAGCAGTTACTCGGACAATCAGCCCCAGCATTTT	CASSYSDNQPQHF	NA	many	TRBJ1-5	TRBV6-6	13
TGTGCCAGCAGTCAATCGCCCGGACAGGAAACCTACGAGCAGTACTTC	CASSQSPGQETYEQYF	TRBD1	many	TRBJ2-7	TRBV3-1	16
TGTGCCAGCAGCTTAAAACCGGGGTTGGAGGAGCAGTACTTC	CASSLKPGLEEQYF	NA	medium-sized	TRBJ2-7	TRBV7-9	14
TGCAGTGCTACCGGACTAGCGCCCCTGGGCACAGATACGCAGTATTTT	CSATGLAPLGTDTQYF	TRBD2	many	TRBJ2-3	TRBV20-1	16
TGCAGCGTTGAGGACAGGGGGAACACCGGGGAGCTGTTTTTT	CSVEDRGNTGELFF	TRBD1	many	TRBJ2-2	TRBV29-1	14
TGCGCCAGCAGCCAAGATGTTATGGGGGGGACCGGGGAGCTGTTTTTT	CASSQDVMGGTGELFF	TRBD2	many	TRBJ2-2	TRBV4-3	16
TGTGCCAGCAGCTTCGATCGTAGGGGGGTTGGAAACACCATATATTTT	CASSFDRRGVGNTIYF	NA	many	TRBJ1-3	TRBV7-2	16
TGTGCCAGCAGCTCGGGACTAGCCCCCCATGAGCAGTTCTTC	CASSSGLAPHEQFF	TRBD2	NA	TRBJ2-1	TRBV11-3	14
TGTGCCAGCATTTCGACGGGGAACACTGAAGCTTTCTTT	CASISTGNTEAFF	NA	NA	TRBJ1-1	TRBV12-3/TRBV12-4	13
TGTGCCAGCCCCGAGCGAGGATTCTCCCCTCAGCCCCAGCATTTT	CASPERGFSPQPQHF	NA	many	TRBJ1-5	TRBV28	15
TGTGCCAGCAGTCTTCCGGGACAGGGGGTTGAAAACACCATATATTTT	CASSLPGQGVENTIYF	TRBD1	once	TRBJ1-3	TRBV28	16
TGTGCCAGCAGTTACCCCGGGGTGTCGAACACCGGGGAGCTGTTTTTT	CASSYPGVSNTGELFF	NA	many	TRBJ2-2	TRBV6-2/TRBV6-3	16
TGCAGCGTTATGAAGGGGGGCTATGGCTACACCTTC	CSVMKGGYGYTF	NA	NA	TRBJ1-2	TRBV29-1	12
TGTGCCAGCAGCTTAGCTCCCGGTCGAGCGCTACCTTACAATGAGCAGTTCTTC	CASSLAPGRALPYNEQFF	NA	few	TRBJ2-1	TRBV11-2	18
TGTGCCAGCAGCGTCCTGGGACAGAGCACAGATACGCAGTATTTT	CASSVLGQSTDTQYF	TRBD1	many	TRBJ2-3	TRBV9	15
TGTGCCAGCAGTCGAGTCGGCGGAACCCCCTACGAGCAGTACTTC	CASSRVGGTPYEQYF	NA	few	TRBJ2-7	TRBV11-2	15
TGCGCCAGCAGCTTGGGGACAGGACAAGAGACCCAGTACTTC	CASSLGTGQETQYF	TRBD1	many	TRBJ2-5	TRBV5-1	14
TGCAGTGCCAGGGACCCCAACACTGAAGCTTTCTTT	CSARDPNTEAFF	NA	many	TRBJ1-1	TRBV20-1	12
TGTGCCAGCAGCCTCCCCATAAGCTCCTACAATGAGCAGTTCTTC	CASSLPISSYNEQFF	NA	many	TRBJ2-1	TRBV5-6	15